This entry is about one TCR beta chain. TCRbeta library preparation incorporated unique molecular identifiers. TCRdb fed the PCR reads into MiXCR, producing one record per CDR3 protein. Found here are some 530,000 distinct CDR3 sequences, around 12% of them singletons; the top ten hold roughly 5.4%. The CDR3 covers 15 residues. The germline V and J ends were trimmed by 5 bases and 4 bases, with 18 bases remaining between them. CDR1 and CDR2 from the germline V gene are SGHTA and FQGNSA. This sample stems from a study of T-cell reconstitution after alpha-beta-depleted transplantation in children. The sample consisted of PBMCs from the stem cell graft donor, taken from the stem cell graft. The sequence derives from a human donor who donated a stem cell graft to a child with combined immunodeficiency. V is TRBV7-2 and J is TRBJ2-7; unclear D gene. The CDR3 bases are TGTGCCAGCAGCCCGGAGTGGCGGTCGTTATACGAGCAGTACTTC. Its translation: CASSPEWRSLYEQYF.